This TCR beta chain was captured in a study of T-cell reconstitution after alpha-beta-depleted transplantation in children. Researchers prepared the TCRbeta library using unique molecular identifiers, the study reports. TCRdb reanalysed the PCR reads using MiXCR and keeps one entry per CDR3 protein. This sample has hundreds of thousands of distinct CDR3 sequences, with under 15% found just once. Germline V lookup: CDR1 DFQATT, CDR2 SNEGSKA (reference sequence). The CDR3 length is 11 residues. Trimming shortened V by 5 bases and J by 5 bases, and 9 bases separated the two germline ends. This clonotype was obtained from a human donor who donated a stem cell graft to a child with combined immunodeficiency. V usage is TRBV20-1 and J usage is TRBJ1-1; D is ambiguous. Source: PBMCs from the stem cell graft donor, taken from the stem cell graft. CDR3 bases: TGCAGTGCTTTGATGGGGACTGAAGCTTTCTTT. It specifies CSALMGTEAFF.